The clone carrying this T cell receptor beta chain was seen many times. This CDR3 spans 12 amino acids. Germline-derived CDR1 and CDR2 are SGHNT and YENEEA. V lost 5 bases, J lost 10 bases, and 14 bases lay in between. This entry is derived from a study of T-cell reconstitution after alpha-beta-depleted transplantation in children. Using unique molecular identifiers, the investigators prepared the TCRbeta library. A single record per CDR3 protein comes from TCRdb applying MiXCR to the PCR reads. Among about 110,000 distinct CDR3 sequences listed, around a tenth were seen once. The sample was PBMCs from the stem cell graft donor, taken from the stem cell graft. The source is a human donor who donated a stem cell graft to a child with acute lymphoblastic leukemia. This chain links TRBV11-3 with TRBJ2-5; TRBD2 is a possible D gene (5 bases). The CDR3 coding sequence is TGTGCCAGCAGCGACGGGCCCGGAGGCCAGTACTTC. Translating it yields CASSDGPGGQYF.